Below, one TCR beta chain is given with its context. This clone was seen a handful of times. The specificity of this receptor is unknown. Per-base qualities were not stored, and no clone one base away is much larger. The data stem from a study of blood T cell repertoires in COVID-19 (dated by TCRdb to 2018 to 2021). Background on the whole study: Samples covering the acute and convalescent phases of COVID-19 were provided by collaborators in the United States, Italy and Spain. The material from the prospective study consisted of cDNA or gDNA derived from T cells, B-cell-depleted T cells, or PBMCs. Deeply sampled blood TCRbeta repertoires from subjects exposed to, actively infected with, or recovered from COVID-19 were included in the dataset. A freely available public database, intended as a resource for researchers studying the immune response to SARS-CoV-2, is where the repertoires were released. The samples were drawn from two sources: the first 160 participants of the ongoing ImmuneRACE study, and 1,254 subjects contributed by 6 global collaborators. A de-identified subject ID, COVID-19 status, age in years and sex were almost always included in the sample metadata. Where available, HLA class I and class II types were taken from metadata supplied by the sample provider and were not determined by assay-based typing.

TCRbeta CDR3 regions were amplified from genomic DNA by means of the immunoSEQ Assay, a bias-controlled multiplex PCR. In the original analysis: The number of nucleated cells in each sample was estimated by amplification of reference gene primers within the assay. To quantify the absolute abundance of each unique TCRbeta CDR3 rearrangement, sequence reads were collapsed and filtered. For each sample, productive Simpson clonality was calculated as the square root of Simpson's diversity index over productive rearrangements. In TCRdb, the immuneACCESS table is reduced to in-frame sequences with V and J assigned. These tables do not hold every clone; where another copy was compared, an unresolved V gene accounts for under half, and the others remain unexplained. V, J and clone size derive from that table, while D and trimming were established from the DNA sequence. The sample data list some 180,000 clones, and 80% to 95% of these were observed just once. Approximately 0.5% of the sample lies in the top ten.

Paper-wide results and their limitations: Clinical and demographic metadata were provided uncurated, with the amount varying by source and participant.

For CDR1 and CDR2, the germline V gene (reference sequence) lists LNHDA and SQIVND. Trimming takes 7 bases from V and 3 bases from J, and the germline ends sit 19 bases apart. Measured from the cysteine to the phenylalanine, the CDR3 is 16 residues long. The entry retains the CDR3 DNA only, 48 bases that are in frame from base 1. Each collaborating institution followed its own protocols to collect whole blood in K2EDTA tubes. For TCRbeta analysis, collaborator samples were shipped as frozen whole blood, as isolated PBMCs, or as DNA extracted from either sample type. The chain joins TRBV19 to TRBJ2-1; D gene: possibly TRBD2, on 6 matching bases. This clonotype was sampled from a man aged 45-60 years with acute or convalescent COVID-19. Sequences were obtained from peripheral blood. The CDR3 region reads CASTKTHPGDYNEQFF. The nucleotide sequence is TGTGCCAGTACCAAAACTCACCCGGGGGACTACAATGAGCAGTTCTTC.